This T cell receptor beta chain appears in the sequencing data of a study of beta chain features in type 1 diabetes. About the research overall: In age, gender and cell yields, patients were similar to healthy donors.

This clone appeared a few times. No antigen is known for it. The germline gives CDR1 MNHNS, CDR2 SASEGT. There are 15 residues in the CDR3. The V end was cut by 10 bases, the J end by 4 bases, with 20 bases between. One heparinised blood draw, averaging roughly 0.12 L, came from each donor. Study conclusions and caveats: Cells that show high TCR expression could be over-represented by cDNA sequencing. TCRB CDR3s from Type 1 diabetes patients were moderately but significantly shorter in all four CD4+ subsets.

Reverse transcription of all isolated RNA meant that expressed TCRB transcripts were sequenced. Assay: immunoSEQ multiplex PCR; the TCRdb copy retains only in-frame clones and omits some. Seen here are around 280,000 clones, over 14% observed once, and the top ten hold 0.015%. Specimen: naive CD4+ T cells from blood. This chain uses TRBV6-1 with TRBJ2-1; TRBD1 is a possible D gene (6 bases). The receptor was isolated from a man younger than 35 with type 1 diabetes. The CDR3 nucleotides read TGTGCCATCTCACCGGGACACGGGGCTTACAATGAGCAGTTCTTC. Its translation is CAISPGHGAYNEQFF.